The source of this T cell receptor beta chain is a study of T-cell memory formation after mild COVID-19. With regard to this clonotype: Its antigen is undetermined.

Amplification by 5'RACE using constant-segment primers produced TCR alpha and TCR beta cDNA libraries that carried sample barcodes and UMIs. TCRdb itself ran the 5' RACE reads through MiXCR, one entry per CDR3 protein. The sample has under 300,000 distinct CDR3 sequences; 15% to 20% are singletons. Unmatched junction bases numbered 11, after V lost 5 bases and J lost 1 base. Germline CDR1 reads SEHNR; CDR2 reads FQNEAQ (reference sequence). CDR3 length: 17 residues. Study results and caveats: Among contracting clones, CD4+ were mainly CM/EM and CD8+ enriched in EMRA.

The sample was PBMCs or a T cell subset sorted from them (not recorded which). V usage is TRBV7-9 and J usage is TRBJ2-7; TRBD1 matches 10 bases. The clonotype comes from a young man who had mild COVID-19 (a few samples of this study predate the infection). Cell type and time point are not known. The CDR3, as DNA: TGTGCCAGCAGCCCGATAATGGGACAGGGGCTTTCCTACGAGCAGTACTTC. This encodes CASSPIMGQGLSYEQYF.